Here is one T cell receptor beta chain with its context. This sample is drawn from a study of T cell changes during pregnancy in multiple sclerosis. Trimming removed 8 bases at V and 1 base at J, with 20 bases between. The germline V gene encodes CDR1 GTSNPN and CDR2 SVGIG (reference sequence). CDR3 length: 15 amino acids. Assay: immunoSEQ multiplex PCR; the TCRdb copy retains only in-frame clones and omits some. The repertoire holds approximately 36,000 clones, 88% seen once, with 6% to 7.5% in the top ten. The origin of this receptor is a female donor with multiple sclerosis, enrolled in a pregnancy study. J is TRBJ1-1 and V is TRBV30, with D maybe TRBD1 (6 bases). Sample: CD8+ T cells from peripheral blood mononuclear cells, taken in the third trimester of pregnancy. The CDR3 sequence is CASMGAEEKNTEAFF. The CDR3 DNA reads as TGTGCCAGCATGGGGGCAGAAGAAAAGAACACTGAAGCTTTCTTT.